Each of the 20 T cell receptor beta chains below was sequenced from the same sample in a study of T-cell reconstitution after alpha-beta-depleted transplantation in children. Unique molecular identifiers were used to barcode this TCRbeta library. MiXCR, applied by TCRdb to the PCR reads, yields one record per CDR3 protein. This sample has under 70,000 distinct CDR3 sequences; approximately 11% occur once, and the top ten carry about 13%. The sample consisted of PBMCs, taken before TCRalphabeta/CD19-depleted stem cell transplant. These receptors all come from a boy between 10 and 17 years old with acute myeloid leukemia, due to receive a stem cell transplant.

This clonotype was observed many times. The chain carries TRBV7-2 and TRBJ1-5; D uncertain. This CDR3 has 17 residues. Germline V CDR1 and CDR2: SGHTA, FQGNSA. V was pared by 1 base and J by 1 base, with 14 bases between. In nucleotides, the CDR3 is TGTGCCAGCAGCTTAGTACATCCCTCAGGAAGCAATCAGCCCCAGCATTTT. The encoded protein is CASSLVHPSGSNQPQHF.

This clonotype was counted ten times or more. The chain has TRBV6-1 and TRBJ2-2, with 9 bases that match TRBD2. J was trimmed by 6 bases and V by 6 bases; bases with no gene match: 5. The CDR3 totals 14 residues. Per the germline V gene, CDR1 is MNHNS and CDR2 is SASEGT. CDR3 amino acids: CASRWTSEAGELFF. Written as DNA, the CDR3 is TGTGCCAGCAGATGGACTAGCGAGGCCGGGGAGCTGTTTTTT.

This clonotype has at least ten counts. The CDR3 is CSASGTGGMNTEAFF. Written as DNA, the CDR3 is TGCAGTGCTAGCGGGACAGGGGGCATGAACACTGAAGCTTTCTTT. V usage is TRBV20-1 and J usage is TRBJ1-1; 12 nucleotides match TRBD1. The J segment lost 0 bases and the V segment lost 3 bases, leaving 2 bases of the junction unmatched. The CDR3 runs 15 residues. Germline loops: CDR1 DFQATT, CDR2 SNEGSKA (reference sequence).

Judged by abundance, this clonotype is medium-sized. V gene TRBV6-5 combines with J gene TRBJ1-2, with TRBD1 matching over 8 bases. The CDR3 has 15 amino acids. Germline values: CDR1 MNHEY, CDR2 SVGAGI. V lost 0 bases to trimming and J lost 6 bases; unmatched junction nucleotides: 6. This CDR3 reads CASSYSAVTGDGYTF. The CDR3 DNA follows: TGTGCCAGCAGTTACTCCGCGGTGACAGGGGATGGCTACACCTTC.

Ten or more counts support this clonotype. The gene calls are TRBV5-1 and TRBJ2-1, with a possible D match to TRBD2 (6 bases). V lost 4 bases and J 3 bases, leaving 11 bases between the germline ends. Germline lookup yields CDR1 SGHRS and CDR2 YFSETQ. This CDR3 is 14 amino acids long. The CDR3 DNA reads as TGCGCCAGCAGCCCCGGGGGAGGCTACAATGAGCAGTTCTTC. It encodes CASSPGGGYNEQFF.

This clonotype has just a few counts. This chain uses TRBV12-5 with TRBJ2-3; D possibly corresponds to TRBD2 (5 bases). V lost 9 bases and J 1 base, leaving 5 bases between the germline ends. The CDR3 has 11 amino acids. In germline, CDR1 is LGHNT, CDR2 FRNRAP. Written as DNA, the CDR3 is TGTGCTAGCGGGGGCACAGATACGCAGTATTTT. It codes for CASGGTDTQYF.

Many counts were recorded for this clonotype. This chain links TRBV7-6 with TRBJ1-4; 7 nucleotides match TRBD1. V shed 4 bases, J shed 0 bases, and the junction held 2 bases outside the gene matches. Germline lookup yields CDR1 SGHVS and CDR2 FNYEAQ. The CDR3 sequence is 15 residues long. The DNA for the CDR3 is TGTGCCAGCAGCTGGACAGGTGCAACTAATGAAAAACTGTTTTTT. Translation: CASSWTGATNEKLFF.

This clonotype showed up just a few times. CDR3 bases: TGTGCCAGCAGCGCGACAGAGAACTATGGCTACACCTTC. Translated, it gives CASSATENYGYTF. The J gene is TRBJ1-2, the V gene TRBV7-9, with D possibly TRBD1 on 5 matching bases. Per germline, CDR1 SEHNR and CDR2 FQNEAQ (reference sequence). Trimming stripped 5 bases from V and 2 bases from J, with 9 bases between. The CDR3 is made up of 13 amino acids.

In its sample, this clonotype was seen many times. The DNA for the CDR3 is TGTGCCAGCAGCTTGTTAATTCGGGTGCAGGCGATCTATGGCTACACCTTC. Translation gives CASSLLIRVQAIYGYTF. The chain employs TRBV5-5 and TRBJ1-2; D unresolved. The germline V gene has CDR1 SGHKS and CDR2 YYEKEE (reference sequence). This CDR3 is 17 amino acids long. Trimming cost V 1 base and J 4 bases, with 20 bases left between them.

Many counts were recorded for this clonotype. The V and J genes are TRBV5-6 and TRBJ2-7; D not certain. Germline lookup yields CDR1 SGHDT and CDR2 YYEEEE. The CDR3 has 15 residues. Deletions cut 3 bases from V and 7 bases from J, with 20 bases between. This CDR3 is CASSSSGLGGQEQYF. The CDR3 DNA sequence: TGTGCCAGCAGCTCGTCAGGCCTGGGCGGTCAGGAGCAGTACTTC.

There are many counts of this clonotype. The chain carries TRBV7-6 and TRBJ1-2; TRBD1 matches 10 bases. V trimming: 5 bases; J trimming: 5 bases; junction bases outside the gene matches: 5. CDR3 length: 14 residues. Germline assignment: CDR1 SGHVS and CDR2 FNYEAQ. This CDR3 is CASSPDRGPYGYTF. CDR3 coding DNA: TGTGCCAGCAGCCCTGACAGGGGGCCTTATGGCTACACCTTC.

The sample holds many counts of this clonotype. This chain uses TRBV11-2 with TRBJ1-4; the D is unclear. The CDR3 spans 14 residues. V was clipped by 2 bases and J by 0 bases, with 4 bases between them. The V gene's germline CDR1 is SGHAT and CDR2 FQNNGV. The CDR3 sequence is CASSLRSTNEKLFF. The CDR3 nucleotides are TGTGCCAGCAGCTTACGCTCAACTAATGAAAAACTGTTTTTT.

This clonotype was seen ten or more times. This chain connects TRBV29-1 to TRBJ2-7; D gene uncertain. V shed 1 base and J shed 5 bases, with 6 bases lying between them. CDR3 length: 11 residues. Germline CDR1 SQVTM, CDR2 ANQGSEA. Here the CDR3 reads CSVEVQHEQYV. The CDR3 DNA is TGCAGCGTTGAAGTGCAGCACGAGCAGTACGTC.

This clonotype was recorded a few times. This chain joins TRBV4-3 and TRBJ2-1, with TRBD2 identical over 7 bases. J lost 4 bases, V lost 0 bases, and 6 bases had no gene match. This CDR3 contains 16 residues. CDR1 is LGHNA and CDR2 is YSLEER in the germline V gene. The CDR3 DNA reads TGCGCCAGCAGCCAAGATGCGGGAGTTAGATACAATGAGCAGTTCTTC. Its protein is CASSQDAGVRYNEQFF.

About this clonotype: This may stem from a read error, because a much larger clone lies one nucleotide away. The V and J genes are TRBV6-2 or TRBV6-3 and TRBJ2-5; TRBD1 or TRBD2 may be the D gene (5 bases each). The CDR3 length is 10 residues. Germline-derived CDR1 and CDR2 are MNHEY and SVGEGT. The CDR3 loop is CASSWGTRYF. For the CDR3, the DNA is TGTGCCAGCAGTTGGGGGACCCGGTACTTC.

The V and J genes are TRBV6-2 or TRBV6-3 and TRBJ2-3; TRBD1 or TRBD2 may be the D gene (6 bases each). Deletions cut 4 bases from V and 0 bases from J, with 26 bases between. The CDR3 length is 20 residues. Germline V CDR1 and CDR2: MNHEY, SVGEGT. CDR3 nucleotide sequence: TGTGCCAGCAGTTTCACCGGAGGGGGGACGGGTTCCTCTAGCACAGATACGCAGTATTTT. It translates to CASSFTGGGTGSSSTDTQYF.

This chain connects TRBV20-1 to TRBJ2-3; D tentatively fits TRBD1 or TRBD2 (6 bases each). Trimming took off 6 bases at V and 5 bases at J, with 12 bases between the two ends. The CDR3 runs 12 residues. Germline lookup yields CDR1 DFQATT and CDR2 SNEGSKA (reference sequence). The CDR3 DNA follows: TGCAGTGCCATCGGGGGCCAAGATACGCAGTATTTT. Residues: CSAIGGQDTQYF.

In this sample, this clonotype turned up a few times. This chain connects TRBV7-6 to TRBJ1-2; D is unclear. V was clipped by 6 bases and J by 4 bases, with 21 bases between them. The germline gives CDR1 SGHVS, CDR2 FNYEAQ. The CDR3 runs 16 residues. The CDR3 nucleotides read TGTGCCAGCAGTTTAAATCCCCCCCCGAGTATCTATGGCTACACCTTC. This codes for CASSLNPPPSIYGYTF. The entire variable domain, with the rest obtained from reference TRBV7-6 and TRBJ1-2, is as follows: GAGVSQSPRYKVTKRGQDVALRCDPISGHVSLYWYRQALGQGPEFLTYFNYEAQQDKSGLPNDRFSAERPEGSISTLTIQRTEQRDSAMYRCASSLNPPPSIYGYTFGSGTRLTVV.

This clonotype was seen many times. This chain joins TRBV20-1 and TRBJ2-1; D not resolved. Trimming left V 3 bases short and J 5 bases short, with 5 bases between. The CDR3 has 11 amino acids. CDR1 is DFQATT and CDR2 is SNEGSKA in the germline V gene (reference sequence). CDR3 nucleotide sequence: TGCAGTGCTAGGCCAAACAATGAGCAGTTCTTC. Translating it yields CSARPNNEQFF.

This clonotype was picked up many times. The chain is built from TRBV3-1 and TRBJ2-2; D remains unclear. Trimming removed 2 bases from V and 5 bases from J, with 9 bases in between. CDR1 and CDR2 (germline): LGHDT, YNNKEL (reference sequence). The CDR3 consists of 14 residues. The CDR3 nucleotides read TGTGCCAGCAGCCAAAATGGTGTGACCGGGGAGCTGTTTTTT. Translation gives CASSQNGVTGELFF.